Presented here are 25 T cell receptor beta chains from one specimen sequenced in a study of siplizumab effects on memory and regulatory T cells (dated by TCRdb to the late 2010s). Libraries were made using the immunoSEQ multiplex PCR assay. The immuneACCESS repertoire file appears here via TCRdb, limited to in-frame rearrangements. These files lack a portion of the clones; in checked studies, under half of the deficit traces to unresolved V genes, and the cause of the others is not known. The sample includes roughly 120,000 clones, with roughly 92% observed a single time. The top ten clonotypes cover 1.3% of the sample. Source material: CD4+ T cells sorted from blood. These receptors all stem from a human donor in good health.

This chain joins TRBV2 and TRBJ1-1; D remains unclear. The V end lost 6 bases, the J end lost 1 base, and 12 bases lay between the germline ends. This CDR3 is 14 amino acids long. Germline assignment: CDR1 SNHLY and CDR2 FYNNEI. This CDR3 is CASRGISPNTEAFF. For the CDR3, the DNA is TGTGCCAGCAGGGGGATCTCACCGAACACTGAAGCTTTCTTT.

The chain recombines TRBV7-8 with TRBJ2-4, with 7 bases aligning to TRBD2. The V and J ends lost 1 base and 7 bases, in that order; junction bases with no gene match: 10. The CDR3 contains 16 residues. Germline V CDR1 and CDR2: SGHVS, FQNEAQ. The CDR3 nucleotides read TGTGCCAGCAGCTTAGGGGGACGGGAGGAGAGGAACATTCAGTACTTC. Protein product: CASSLGGREERNIQYF.

This chain links TRBV5-1 with TRBJ1-2; D is possibly TRBD1 (6 bases). CDR1 is SGHRS and CDR2 is YFSETQ in the germline V gene. V was clipped by 3 bases and J by 3 bases, with 12 bases between them. The length of the CDR3 is 14 residues. The CDR3 is CASSYRRGDYGYTF. The DNA of the CDR3 is TGCGCCAGCAGCTACCGAAGGGGGGACTATGGCTACACCTTC.

The V call is TRBV11-3, the J call TRBJ2-2, with D hard to call. With 6 bases removed from V and 3 bases from J, the gap between germline ends came to 8 bases. This CDR3 is built from 13 residues. Germline-derived CDR1 and CDR2 are SGHNT and YENEEA. The DNA for the CDR3 is TGTGCCAGCAGTCCGGGTGACACCGGGGAGCTGTTTTTT. Translation gives CASSPGDTGELFF.

The V gene is TRBV28, the J gene TRBJ1-1, with 7 bases aligning to TRBD1. The CDR3 is 14 residues long. Trimming cost V 6 bases and J 1 base; bases outside gene matches: 5. Germline V gene lookup returns CDR1 MDHEN and CDR2 SYDVKM. CDR3 amino acids: CASRPQGENTEAFF. CDR3 nucleotides: TGTGCCAGCAGGCCCCAGGGGGAGAACACTGAAGCTTTCTTT.

This clone was counted between two and nine times. The gene calls are TRBV2 and TRBJ2-7, with 8 bases aligning to TRBD1. The V and J ends lost 3 bases and 4 bases, in that order; junction bases with no gene match: 5. CDR3 size: 14 residues. The V gene's germline CDR1 is SNHLY and CDR2 FYNNEI. For the CDR3, the DNA is TGTGCCAGCAGTGATTCAGGGGGCGCGTACGAGCAGTACTTC. Translating gives CASSDSGGAYEQYF.

This chain joins TRBV5-1 and TRBJ2-7; 12 nucleotides line up with TRBD1. Germline CDR1 and CDR2: SGHRS and YFSETQ. J lost 6 bases, V lost 3 bases, and 10 bases had no gene match. CDR3 length: 16 residues. This CDR3 reads CASSSSGTGGMAEQYF. CDR3 bases: TGCGCCAGCAGCTCCTCCGGGACAGGGGGCATGGCCGAGCAGTACTTC.

The V call is TRBV6-5, the J call TRBJ1-1; D gene uncertain. The CDR3 sequence is 13 residues long. From germline, CDR1 is MNHEY and CDR2 SVGAGI. The V end was cut by 5 bases, the J end by 4 bases, with 11 bases between. CDR3 protein: CASSVNLRTEAFF. CDR3 sequence (DNA): TGTGCCAGCAGTGTGAACCTGCGCACTGAAGCTTTCTTT.

V gene TRBV7-8 combines with J gene TRBJ2-4, with 9 bases that match TRBD1. This CDR3 contains 16 residues. The V and J ends lost 4 bases and 3 bases, in that order; junction bases with no gene match: 7. Germline loops: CDR1 SGHVS, CDR2 FQNEAQ. The CDR3 coding sequence is TGTGCCAGCAGCTCGACAGGGGGTATTGGCAAAAACATTCAGTACTTC. Translation: CASSSTGGIGKNIQYF.

The chain couples TRBV6-5 to TRBJ2-3; TRBD1 matches 7 bases. This CDR3 is 14 amino acids long. J gave up 11 bases and V 7 bases, and 15 bases lay outside the gene matches. CDR1 MNHEY and CDR2 SVGAGI come from the germline V gene. This CDR3 reads CASTTDRRNLLQYF. As DNA, the CDR3 is TGTGCCAGCACCACGGACAGGCGGAACCTTTTGCAGTATTTT.

CDR3 sequence: CASSLRLNSYEQYF. CDR3 sequence (DNA): TGTGCCAGTAGTCTTAGACTAAACTCCTACGAGCAGTACTTC. The chain joins TRBV19 to TRBJ2-7; TRBD2 is a possible D gene (5 bases). Germline V gene lookup returns CDR1 LNHDA and CDR2 SQIVND (reference sequence). The V gene lost 5 bases and the J gene lost 0 bases, with 11 bases spanning the gap. The CDR3 is 14 residues long. Full variable domain (outside the CDR3, taken from reference TRBV19 and TRBJ2-7): DGGITQSPKYLFRKEGQNVTLSCEQNLNHDAMYWYRQDPGQGLRLIYYSQIVNDFQKGDIAEGYSVSREKKESFPLTVTSAQKNPTAFYLCASSLRLNSYEQYFGPGTRLTVT.

The chain recombines TRBV9 with TRBJ2-7; D is unclear. The CDR3 totals 15 residues. Germline loops: CDR1 SGDLS, CDR2 YYNGEE. Between the trimmed V and J ends, which lost 3 bases and 0 bases, there was a span of 13 bases. The CDR3: CASSEGAGRSYEQYF. CDR3 nucleotide sequence: TGTGCCAGCAGCGAGGGTGCCGGACGCTCCTACGAGCAGTACTTC. The full variable domain, completed using reference TRBV9 and TRBJ2-7, is DSGVTQTPKHLITATGQRVTLRCSPRSGDLSVYWYQQSLDQGLQFLIQYYNGEERAKGNILERFSAQQFPDLHSELNLSSLELGDSALYFCASSEGAGRSYEQYFGPGTRLTVT.

This rearrangement joins TRBV1 to TRBJ2-5; no check of the table's D call, TRBD2, against the DNA was made. TRBV1 represents a pseudogene. The CDR3 totals 16 residues. In DNA, the CDR3 is TGCACCAGCAGCCAAAGGACTAGCGGGAACCAAGAGACCCAGTACTTC. Translating it yields CTSSQRTSGNQETQYF.

The chain recombines TRBV11-2 with TRBJ2-2, with D uncertain. Trimming removed 0 bases at V and 5 bases at J, with 10 bases between. The CDR3 covers 15 residues. In germline, CDR1 is SGHAT, CDR2 FQNNGV. This chain's CDR3 is CASSLDQLNTGELFF. The CDR3 DNA is TGTGCCAGCAGCTTAGACCAATTAAATACCGGGGAGCTGTTTTTT. The variable domain in full, with the rest retrieved from reference TRBV11-2 and TRBJ2-2, is EAGVAQSPRYKIIEKRQSVAFWCNPISGHATLYWYQQILGQGPKLLIQFQNNGVVDDSQLPKDRFSAERLKGVDSTLKIQPAKLEDSAVYLCASSLDQLNTGELFFGEGSRLTVL.

This clone was counted once. In nucleotides, the CDR3 is TGTGCCAGCTCACCTCTCGAGGGAGACACCGGGGAGCTGTTTTTT. As protein: CASSPLEGDTGELFF. V usage is TRBV18 and J usage is TRBJ2-2, with D tentatively TRBD2 (5 bases). The germline V gene encodes CDR1 KGHSH and CDR2 LQKENI. The germline V and J ends were trimmed by 3 bases and 3 bases, with 11 bases remaining between them. The CDR3 is made up of 15 amino acids.

As concerns this clone: The same CDR3 also results from other DNA sequences found in this sample. The chain carries TRBV11-1 and TRBJ2-2; 11 bases agree with TRBD2. This CDR3 is built from 16 residues. CDR1 is SGHAT, CDR2 FQDESV, per germline (reference sequence). The junction had 3 bases not matched to a gene; V was cut back by 5 bases and J by 1 base. The CDR3 nucleotides read TGTGCCAGCAGCCTACTAGCGGGGGAGAACACCGGGGAGCTGTTTTTT. Translation: CASSLLAGENTGELFF.

This clone was seen a single time. The rearrangement joins TRBV4-1 to TRBJ1-4; D possibly corresponds to TRBD1 (5 bases). V was trimmed by 3 bases and J by 12 bases, leaving 20 bases between them. Germline V lookup: CDR1 MGHRA, CDR2 YSYEKL. The CDR3 runs to 15 residues. The CDR3 region is CASSHQGHGDGELFF. The CDR3 bases are TGCGCCAGCAGCCATCAAGGCCATGGGGACGGGGAACTGTTTTTT.

A remark on this clone: Other DNA sequences within the sample encode an identical CDR3. This chain uses TRBV5-1 with TRBJ1-3; D is unclear. This CDR3 region has 15 residues. Germline V lookup: CDR1 SGHRS, CDR2 YFSETQ. V gave up 0 bases and J gave up 0 bases, with 7 bases separating them. The CDR3 loop is CASSLVGSSGNTIYF. DNA of the CDR3: TGCGCCAGCAGCTTGGTCGGGAGCTCTGGAAACACCATATATTTT.

The chain carries TRBV9 and TRBJ2-5, with D unresolved. Germline V CDR1 and CDR2: SGDLS, YYNGEE. V dropped 0 bases and J dropped 5 bases, with 14 bases sitting between them. This CDR3 has 15 amino acids. The CDR3 loop reads CASSVVDGLGETQYF. The CDR3 coding sequence is TGTGCCAGCAGCGTAGTAGACGGTCTAGGGGAGACCCAGTACTTC.

The chain combines TRBV28 with TRBJ1-3; D not certain. Between the trimmed V and J ends, which lost 8 bases and 2 bases, there was a span of 7 bases. Per the germline V gene, CDR1 is MDHEN and CDR2 is SYDVKM. The CDR3 is made up of 12 amino acids. The chain's CDR3 is CASFGPGNTIYF. The CDR3 DNA follows: TGTGCCAGCTTCGGACCTGGAAACACCATATATTTT.

The chain combines TRBV11-3 with TRBJ2-7, with D perhaps being TRBD1 or TRBD2 (5 bases each). Germline-derived CDR1 and CDR2 are SGHNT and YENEEA. The length of the CDR3 is 15 residues. The ends were cut back, 3 bases at V and 4 bases at J, with 16 bases in the middle. CDR3 in amino acids: CASSLESGTGYEQYF. The CDR3 DNA reads as TGTGCCAGCAGCTTGGAATCAGGGACGGGATACGAGCAGTACTTC.

The gene calls are TRBV10-1 and TRBJ2-1; maybe TRBD2 (5 bases). The CDR3 has 13 residues. The V and J ends lost 5 bases and 7 bases respectively, with 12 bases between them. Germline CDR1 and CDR2: WNHNN and SYGVQD (reference sequence). In DNA form, the CDR3 reads TGCGCCAGCAGTCAAAACACGGGGAATGAGCAGTTCTTC. Its translation is CASSQNTGNEQFF.

This chain's CDR3 is CASSAGVSTGELFF. The CDR3 region has the DNA TGTGCCAGTAGTGCGGGAGTAAGCACCGGGGAGCTGTTTTTT. The chain employs TRBV19 and TRBJ2-2; 7 bases map to TRBD2. From germline, CDR1 is LNHDA and CDR2 SQIVND (reference sequence). After removal of 5 bases from V and 4 bases from J, the junction contained 4 bases not matched to a gene. The CDR3 totals 14 residues.

V usage is TRBV5-1 and J usage is TRBJ1-1; 8 nucleotides agree with TRBD1. The CDR3 length is 15 residues. Germline trimming cut 4 bases from V and 2 bases from J; bases unmatched to any gene: 7. Germline CDR1 and CDR2: SGHRS and YFSETQ. The DNA for the CDR3 is TGCGCCAGCAGCCTGTGGACAGGGCCCAACACTGAAGCTTTCTTT. Residues: CASSLWTGPNTEAFF.

This chain uses TRBV19 with TRBJ2-1, with a tentative D call TRBD2 (5 bases). The CDR3 has 15 residues. The ends were cut back, 5 bases at V and 5 bases at J, with 16 bases in the middle. CDR1 is LNHDA, CDR2 SQIVND, per germline (reference sequence). CDR3 nucleotides: TGTGCCAGTAGTTGGATCGAAAGCGGTAACAATGAGCAGTTCTTC. Residues: CASSWIESGNNEQFF.